Below, one TCR beta chain is given with its context. These data belong to a study of T-cell reconstitution after alpha-beta-depleted transplantation in children. This sample's TCRbeta library carried unique molecular identifier barcodes. MiXCR, run by TCRdb on the PCR reads, gives a single entry per CDR3 protein. The table includes about 290,000 distinct CDR3 sequences, over 9.5% detected once. The V end lost 6 bases, the J end lost 8 bases, and 16 bases lay between the germline ends. Germline V gives CDR1 MNHEY, CDR2 SMNVEV (reference sequence). The length of the CDR3 is 13 residues. The specimen was PBMCs, collected before TCRalphabeta/CD19-depleted stem cell transplant. This chain joins TRBV27 and TRBJ1-2; a possible D gene is TRBD1 (6 bases). The source is a boy less than two years old with acute myeloid leukemia, due to receive a stem cell transplant. Here the CDR3 DNA reads TGTGCCAGCAGACCGGGACAAAGGGGGGGCTACACCTTC. As protein: CASRPGQRGGYTF.